Below, 24 T cell receptor beta chains from the same sample are listed, as sequenced in a study of regulatory T cells in long-lasting Graves disease. Arm-PCR of CDR3 regions and iRepertoire HTBI primers were the basis on which TCR beta libraries were built. TCRdb fed the multiplex PCR reads into MiXCR, producing one record per CDR3 protein. The sample holds 400,000 to 650,000 distinct CDR3 sequences; more than 15% are singletons and the top ten take 25%. As to time point: newly diagnosed GD, antithyroid drugs for less than 3 months. Researchers made the TCR library from RNA that was extracted from PBMCs. The same sample was also used in a study of T cells in Graves' hyperthyroidism and ophthalmopathy.

The sequencing here drew on peripheral blood mononuclear cells (PBMCs), taken at new diagnosis, from a patient treated with antithyroid drugs. These receptor sequences come from a woman aged 35-65 years with Graves disease.

The V and J genes are TRBV7-2 and TRBJ2-2, with D unresolved. This CDR3 has 15 residues. CDR1 and CDR2 from the germline V gene are SGHTA and FQGNSA. Trimming took off 1 base at V and 4 bases at J, with 10 bases between the two ends. The CDR3: CASSLVADFTGELFF. The CDR3 DNA reads as TGTGCCAGCAGCTTAGTCGCAGACTTCACCGGGGAGCTGTTTTTT.

This clonotype was seen only once. A much larger clone sits a single nucleotide away, making a read error possible. The rearrangement links TRBV27 to TRBJ2-5; TRBD2 is a possible D gene (5 bases). This CDR3 region has 19 residues. The germline V gene has CDR1 MNHEY and CDR2 SMNVEV (reference sequence). CDR3 in amino acids: CASSFEAGGRLGTQETRYF. The CDR3 DNA reads as TGTGCCAGCAGTTTCGAGGCTGGAGGTCGACTTGGCACCCAAGAGACCCGGTACTTC.

This clonotype was counted a few times. The V call is TRBV29-1, the J call TRBJ1-2; 7 bases fit TRBD1. Unmatched junction bases numbered 12, after V lost 5 bases and J lost 6 bases. The CDR3 contains 14 residues. Per germline, CDR1 SQVTM and CDR2 ANQGSEA. The CDR3: CSVRPGDRRNGYTF. CDR3 in DNA: TGCAGCGTTCGACCAGGGGACAGACGGAATGGCTACACCTTC.

This clonotype was counted only a few times. V is TRBV4-1 and J is TRBJ2-3; D is perhaps TRBD2 (6 bases). V was shortened by 1 base and J by 2 bases, with 10 bases between the two germline ends. The CDR3 has 15 residues. Germline CDR1 is MGHRA and CDR2 is YSYEKL. The CDR3 loop is CASSQGRDFTDTQYF. As DNA, the CDR3 is TGCGCCAGCAGCCAAGGGCGGGACTTCACAGATACGCAGTATTTT.

In its sample, this clonotype was seen a few times. The chain joins TRBV2 to TRBJ2-2; TRBD2 matches at 11 bases. The germline V gene has CDR1 SNHLY and CDR2 FYNNEI. V trimming: 8 bases; J trimming: 7 bases; junction bases outside the gene matches: 9. The CDR3 runs 15 residues. CDR3 nucleotide sequence: TGTGCCAGCGGGGAGACTAGCGGGGAGATCGGGGAGCTGTTTTTT. Its protein is CASGETSGEIGELFF.

This clonotype was seen a few times. V usage is TRBV29-1 and J usage is TRBJ2-7, with D possibly matching TRBD2 (5 bases). CDR3 length: 11 residues. Trimming removed 7 bases at V and 6 bases at J, with 13 bases between. Germline CDR1 and CDR2: SQVTM and ANQGSEA. CDR3 DNA sequence: TGCAGCGCCCTTGTTGGAGGCGAGCAGTACTTC. Translation gives CSALVGGEQYF.

This clonotype came up a few times. The gene calls are TRBV10-3 and TRBJ1-6; no clear D. Trimming removed 4 bases at V and 8 bases at J, with 9 bases between. The CDR3 extends over 13 amino acids. Germline lookup yields CDR1 ENHRY and CDR2 SYGVKD. The CDR3 region has the DNA TGTGCCATCAGTGGCTTGGAGGATTCACCCCTCCACTTT. Its protein product is CAISGLEDSPLHF.

This clonotype was seen ten or more times. The chain employs TRBV28 and TRBJ1-5; D is perhaps TRBD1 (5 bases). Germline V gene data show CDR1 as MDHEN and CDR2 as SYDVKM. This CDR3 has 15 amino acids. The V end lost 5 bases, the J end lost 5 bases, and 16 bases lay between the germline ends. CDR3 residues: CASSHEGAVYQPQHF. The DNA of the CDR3 is TGTGCCAGCAGTCACGAAGGGGCAGTTTATCAGCCCCAGCATTTT.

The chain combines TRBV7-3 with TRBJ1-2, with D maybe TRBD1 (6 bases). This CDR3 contains 13 residues. V was cut by 6 bases and J by 8 bases, with 16 bases left in between. CDR1 SGHTA and CDR2 FQGTGA come from the germline V gene. The CDR3 here is CASSYEQGTGYTF. The CDR3 bases are TGTGCCAGCAGTTACGAGCAGGGGACCGGCTACACCTTC.

The J gene is TRBJ2-7, the V gene TRBV19; TRBD1 aligns across 11 bases. Germline loops: CDR1 LNHDA, CDR2 SQIVND (reference sequence). CDR3 length: 15 residues. V gave up 5 bases and J gave up 4 bases; unmatched junction bases: 7. The CDR3 region has the DNA TGTGCCAGTAGTCCGGGGACAGGGGGGAGATACGAGCAGTACTTC. Its translation: CASSPGTGGRYEQYF.

J is TRBJ1-5 and V is TRBV15; D gene unclear. The CDR3 contains 15 residues. Trimming shortened V by 1 base and J by 4 bases, and 11 bases separated the two germline ends. Germline V lookup: CDR1 LNHNV, CDR2 YYDKDF (reference sequence). This CDR3 is CATSRGIGNNQPQHF. In DNA form, the CDR3 reads TGTGCCACCAGCAGAGGGATTGGGAATAATCAGCCCCAGCATTTT.

This clonotype was seen a handful of times. This chain connects TRBV7-2 to TRBJ1-4; D not certain. V dropped 1 base and J dropped 8 bases, with 14 bases sitting between them. The CDR3 spans 15 residues. Looked up from germline, CDR1 is SGHTA and CDR2 is FQGNSA. This CDR3 is CASSLGVGGREKLFF. Written as DNA, the CDR3 is TGTGCCAGCAGCTTAGGGGTTGGAGGGAGGGAAAAACTGTTTTTT.

This clonotype was seen a handful of times. The genes are TRBV7-9 and TRBJ1-6; TRBD1 matches 8 bases. CDR1 is SEHNR and CDR2 is FQNEAQ in the germline V gene (reference sequence). The CDR3 contains 17 residues. The junction had 13 bases not matched to a gene; V was cut back by 5 bases and J by 7 bases. This chain's CDR3 is CASSPQTGAGVNSPLHF. In DNA, the CDR3 is TGTGCCAGCAGCCCACAGACAGGGGCAGGGGTCAATTCACCCCTCCACTTT.

The chain couples TRBV10-2 to TRBJ2-5, with D tentatively TRBD1 (5 bases). The CDR3 is 16 residues long. With 6 bases removed from V and 5 bases from J, the gap between germline ends came to 22 bases. Germline lookup yields CDR1 WSHSY and CDR2 SAAADI. CDR3: CASSEGDKSGGETQYF. The CDR3 bases are TGCGCCAGCAGCGAAGGGGATAAAAGTGGTGGGGAGACCCAGTACTTC.

In its sample, this clonotype was seen a few times. CDR3 amino acids: CSVEGKRGTTDTQYF. The CDR3 DNA follows: TGCAGCGTTGAGGGGAAGCGGGGGACTACGGATACGCAGTATTTT. The chain has TRBV29-1 and TRBJ2-3; 8 bases match TRBD2. J gave up 6 bases and V 3 bases, and 11 bases lay outside the gene matches. Per the germline V gene, CDR1 is SQVTM and CDR2 is ANQGSEA. This CDR3 is built from 15 residues.

This clonotype was detected ten times or more. The genes are TRBV12-3 or TRBV12-4 and TRBJ1-2; no clear D gene. Trimming pared 3 bases from V and 5 bases from J, leaving 13 bases between. This CDR3 comprises 14 residues. The CDR3 nucleotides are TGTGCCAGCAGTTTGGGCGGTCCTTCTTATGGCTACACCTTC. Translation: CASSLGGPSYGYTF.

This clonotype was counted a few times. The chain has TRBV9 and TRBJ1-5; the D gene is possibly TRBD1 (6 bases). Germline CDR1 reads SGDLS; CDR2 reads YYNGEE. Trimming stripped 3 bases from V and 3 bases from J, with 10 bases between. The CDR3 has 14 residues. This CDR3 is CASSAGQTNQPQHF. CDR3 DNA: TGTGCCAGCAGCGCAGGACAGACCAATCAGCCCCAGCATTTT.

The chain is built from TRBV5-4 and TRBJ2-2, with D possibly matching TRBD2 (6 bases). The CDR3 totals 15 residues. Germline values: CDR1 SGHNT, CDR2 YYREEE (reference sequence). V dropped 4 bases and J dropped 6 bases, with 16 bases sitting between them. As DNA, the CDR3 is TGTGCCAGCAGCGCTGGTGCGGGGAGAGCCGGGGAGCTGTTTTTT. It encodes CASSAGAGRAGELFF.

At least ten counts were recorded for this clonotype. DNA for the CDR3: TGTGCCAGCAGTCGGGACAGCACAATAATCTATGGCTACACCTTC. It is translated as CASSRDSTIIYGYTF. J is TRBJ1-2 and V is TRBV6-1; TRBD1 agrees at 7 bases. The V gene end was trimmed by 5 bases and the J gene end by 4 bases; junction bases not matched to a gene: 10. The CDR3 sequence is 15 residues long. From germline, CDR1 is MNHNS and CDR2 SASEGT.

The sample holds a few counts of this clonotype. The V gene is TRBV5-6, the J gene TRBJ1-1; D not certain. The CDR3 is 14 amino acids. V was clipped by 4 bases and J by 11 bases, with 21 bases between them. Germline V CDR1 and CDR2: SGHDT, YYEEEE. The CDR3 loop is CASSRLHEGREAFF. The CDR3 coding sequence is TGTGCCAGCAGCCGCCTGCATGAGGGTCGGGAGGCTTTCTTT. Full variable domain (remainder filled in from reference TRBV5-6 and TRBJ1-1): DAGVTQSPTHLIKTRGQQVTLRCSPKSGHDTVSWYQQALGQGPQFIFQYYEEEERQRGNFPDRFSGHQFPNYSSELNVNALLLGDSALYLCASSRLHEGREAFFGQGTRLTVV.

With respect to this clonotype: The likely explanation is a read error, given a far larger clone one base away. This chain uses TRBV7-9 with TRBJ2-1, with 10 bases matching TRBD2. V lost 1 base and J lost 8; bases outside the gene matches: 8. CDR3 length: 16 amino acids. Germline V gene sequence: CDR1 SEHNR, CDR2 FQNEAQ (reference sequence). CDR3 in amino acids: CASSLGVSGRVYEQFF. The CDR3 DNA sequence: TGTGCCAGCAGCTTAGGGGTCAGCGGGAGGGTGTATGAGCAGTTCTTC.

This clonotype occurred many times. The V and J genes are TRBV3-1 and TRBJ1-5, with TRBD1 as a possible D gene (6 bases). Germline assignment: CDR1 LGHDT and CDR2 YNNKEL (reference sequence). Deletions cut 0 bases from V and 7 bases from J, with 13 bases between. This CDR3 has 15 amino acids. CDR3 DNA sequence: TGTGCCAGCAGCCAAGATCGACAGGTGGGGCAGCCCCAGCATTTT. Its translation is CASSQDRQVGQPQHF. The variable domain in full, completed from reference TRBV3-1 and TRBJ1-5, reads DTAVSQTPKYLVTQMGNDKSIKCEQNLGHDTMYWYKQDSKKFLKIMFSYNNKELIINETVPNRFSPKSPDKAHLNLHINSLELGDSAVYFCASSQDRQVGQPQHFGDGTRLSIL.

There are a few counts of this clonotype. V and J are TRBV4-1 and TRBJ2-7, with no clear D. Germline V CDR1 and CDR2: MGHRA, YSYEKL. The CDR3 extends over 13 amino acids. V dropped 2 bases and J dropped 4 bases, with 9 bases sitting between them. The CDR3 sequence: CASSQQVGYEQYF. In nucleotides, the CDR3 is TGCGCCAGCAGCCAACAAGTCGGTTACGAGCAGTACTTC.

This clonotype was recorded at least ten times. The chain links TRBV29-1 to TRBJ1-1; a possible D gene is TRBD1 (5 bases). Germline CDR1 SQVTM, CDR2 ANQGSEA. V lost 6 bases and J 2 bases, leaving 13 bases between the germline ends. This CDR3 is 13 amino acids long. In nucleotides, the CDR3 is TGCAGCGTCGCCAGGGACGGTAACACTGAAGCTTTCTTT. Its translation: CSVARDGNTEAFF.